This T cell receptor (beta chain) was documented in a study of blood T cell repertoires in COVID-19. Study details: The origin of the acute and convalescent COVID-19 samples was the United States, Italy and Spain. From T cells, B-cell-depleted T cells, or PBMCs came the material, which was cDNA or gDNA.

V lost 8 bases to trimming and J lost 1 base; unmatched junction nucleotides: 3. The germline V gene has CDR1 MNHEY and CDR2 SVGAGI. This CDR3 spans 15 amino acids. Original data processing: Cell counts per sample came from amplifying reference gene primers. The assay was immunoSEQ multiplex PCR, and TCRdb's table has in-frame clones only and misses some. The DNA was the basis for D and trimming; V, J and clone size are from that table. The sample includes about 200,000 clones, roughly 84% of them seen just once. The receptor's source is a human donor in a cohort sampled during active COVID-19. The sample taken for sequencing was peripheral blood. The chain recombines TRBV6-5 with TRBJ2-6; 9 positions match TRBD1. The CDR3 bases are TGTGCCAGCCAGGACAGGGGATCTGGGGCCAACGTCCTGACTTTC. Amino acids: CASQDRGSGANVLTF.